Presented here are 19 T cell receptor beta chains from one specimen sequenced in a study of early T cells in non-severe SARS-CoV-2 infection. TCRdb analysed the 5' RACE reads with MiXCR anew, one entry per CDR3 protein. This repertoire shows 55,000 to 80,000 distinct CDR3 sequences, more than 9% found once; its top ten account for 3.5% to 4%. Material for sequencing was whole blood. Source of these receptors: an adult who was a healthcare worker with PCR-confirmed SARS-CoV-2 infection or an uninfected control (not recorded which).

The chain's CDR3 is CASSPVASETQYF. Written as DNA, the CDR3 is TGTGCCAGCAGCCCAGTCGCTTCTGAGACCCAGTACTTC. The chain joins TRBV5-4 to TRBJ2-5; D remains unclear. Germline assignment: CDR1 SGHNT and CDR2 YYREEE (reference sequence). The germline V and J ends were trimmed by 4 bases and 5 bases, with 12 bases remaining between them. The CDR3 totals 13 residues.

The rearrangement joins TRBV12-3 or TRBV12-4 to TRBJ2-3, with 7 nucleotides matching TRBD1. Trimming at V came to 6 bases and at J to 2 bases, leaving 11 bases not matched to a gene. The CDR3 loop spans 16 amino acids. The CDR3 is CASRPPYGTATDTQYF. The CDR3 DNA is TGTGCCAGCAGGCCACCATACGGGACAGCCACAGATACGCAGTATTTT.

This clonotype was counted at least ten times. The chain joins TRBV25-1 to TRBJ1-4; the D gene is possibly TRBD1 (5 bases). The CDR3 is 17 amino acids. The V gene's germline CDR1 is MGHDK and CDR2 SYGVNS. Trimming cost V 1 base and J 4 bases, with 16 bases left between them. CDR3 bases: TGTGCCAGCAGTGAATTGGGGACCATCCTTTATAATGAAAAACTGTTTTTT. Its protein is CASSELGTILYNEKLFF.

This clonotype was detected ten times or more. V is TRBV10-3 and J is TRBJ1-5; D may be TRBD1 (5 bases). Looked up from germline, CDR1 is ENHRY and CDR2 is SYGVKD. CDR3 length: 13 residues. The CDR3 nucleotides read TGTGGCGCCGGGGGAACATGGAGTCAGCCCCAGCATTTT. Residues: CGAGGTWSQPQHF.

This rearrangement joins TRBV29-1 to TRBJ2-7, with TRBD1 matching 11 bases. In germline, CDR1 is SQVTM, CDR2 ANQGSEA. J lost 1 base, V lost 8 bases, and 4 bases had no gene match. CDR3 length: 13 amino acids. The CDR3 DNA is TGCAGCATAGGGACAGGGGGTTCCTACGAGCAGTACTTC. It codes for CSIGTGGSYEQYF.

This clonotype was picked up many times. This sequence joins TRBV12-3 or TRBV12-4 and TRBJ2-5; D unclear. The V end lost 6 bases, the J end lost 2 bases, and 13 bases lay between the germline ends. This CDR3 contains 14 residues. The CDR3 bases are TGTGCCAGCAGGCCGGGTCAGGAGCAAGAGACCCAGTACTTC. It codes for CASRPGQEQETQYF.

Ten or more counts support this clonotype. V is TRBV29-1 and J is TRBJ1-1, with D hard to call. V was shortened by 4 bases and J by 7 bases, with 13 bases between the two germline ends. CDR1 is SQVTM and CDR2 is ANQGSEA in the germline V gene. This CDR3 region has 12 residues. The CDR3 loop reads CSVGSGFVEAFF. As DNA, the CDR3 is TGCAGCGTTGGTTCCGGGTTTGTTGAAGCTTTCTTT.

This clonotype has ten or more counts. The rearrangement links TRBV7-6 to TRBJ2-1; 13 bases fit TRBD2. The germline CDR1 and CDR2 sequences are SGHVS and FNYEAQ. Unmatched junction bases numbered 4, after V lost 5 bases and J lost 6 bases. The CDR3 totals 15 residues. CDR3 DNA sequence: TGTGCCAGCAGCCGACTAGCGGGAGGTTTCAATGAGCAGTTCTTC. It yields the protein CASSRLAGGFNEQFF.

There are many counts of this clonotype. The CDR3 DNA reads as TGTGCCAGCAGTTTCGGGGGCACCGGGGAGCTGTTTTTT. The encoded protein is CASSFGGTGELFF. The gene calls are TRBV12-3 or TRBV12-4 and TRBJ2-2; TRBD2 is a possible D gene (6 bases). V was cut by 3 bases and J by 4 bases, with 6 bases left in between. The CDR3 has 13 amino acids.

In this sample, this clonotype turned up many times. J is TRBJ2-7 and V is TRBV11-3; unclear D gene. Germline V gene sequence: CDR1 SGHNT, CDR2 YENEEA. V lost 3 bases, J lost 5 bases, and 23 bases lay in between. The CDR3 loop spans 17 amino acids. Here the CDR3 reads CASSFSIQPRASDEQYF. The CDR3 DNA reads TGTGCCAGCAGCTTCTCCATTCAGCCACGGGCTTCCGACGAGCAGTACTTC.

V gene TRBV12-3 or TRBV12-4 combines with J gene TRBJ2-7; tentative D call: TRBD2 (6 bases). The CDR3 is 17 amino acids. Trimming took off 6 bases at V and 0 bases at J, with 21 bases between the two ends. The CDR3 DNA sequence: TGTGCCAGCAGGCCGGGAGTTCGACTGTCAAGCTCCTACGAGCAGTACTTC. It yields the protein CASRPGVRLSSSYEQYF.

This sequence joins TRBV6-1 and TRBJ1-6, with TRBD1 as a possible D gene (6 bases). The ends were cut back, 6 bases at V and 7 bases at J, with 13 bases in the middle. The germline V gene encodes CDR1 MNHNS and CDR2 SASEGT. This CDR3 spans 14 amino acids. The CDR3 sequence is CASSRQVWNSPLHF. The CDR3 DNA is TGTGCCAGCAGCCGACAGGTCTGGAATTCACCCCTCCACTTT.

The J gene is TRBJ1-3, the V gene TRBV20-1, with no clear D. Trimming stripped 3 bases from V and 3 bases from J, with 15 bases between. The CDR3 runs to 15 residues. The germline V gene has CDR1 DFQATT and CDR2 SNEGSKA (reference sequence). CDR3 coding DNA: TGCAGTGCTAGGCCGGCCTCCGCTAGTGGAAACACCATATATTTT. Residues: CSARPASASGNTIYF.

This clonotype was seen many times. V gene TRBV20-1 combines with J gene TRBJ1-5; D is unresolved. The ends were cut back, 7 bases at V and 0 bases at J, with 13 bases in the middle. This CDR3 is built from 14 residues. The germline V gene encodes CDR1 DFQATT and CDR2 SNEGSKA (reference sequence). In DNA form, the CDR3 reads TGCAGTGTTCCAAGGACGGATAGCAATCAGCCCCAGCATTTT. It translates to CSVPRTDSNQPQHF.

Many counts were recorded for this clonotype. The rearrangement links TRBV12-3 or TRBV12-4 to TRBJ2-7; the match to TRBD1 covers 11 bases. This CDR3 has 15 residues. The ends lost 3 bases at V and 8 bases at J; junction bases unmatched: 9. The CDR3, as DNA: TGTGCCAGCAGTTTCTCCGGACAGGGGGCTATTCAGCAGTACTTC. This translates into CASSFSGQGAIQQYF.

About this clonotype: A read error may produce the germline difference seen at one junction end. The genes are TRBV6-2 or TRBV6-3 and TRBJ2-5; 7 nucleotides align to TRBD1. The CDR3 has 13 amino acids. Germline loops: CDR1 MNHEY, CDR2 SVGEGT. CDR3 DNA: TGTGCCAGCAGAGCGACAGGGTTCGAGACTCAGTACTTC. Translating it yields CASRATGFETQYF.

This clonotype appeared once. This rearrangement joins TRBV9 to TRBJ1-1; D not resolved. The CDR3 has 14 residues. Trimming shortened V by 3 bases and J by 0 bases, and 9 bases separated the two germline ends. Germline CDR1 is SGDLS and CDR2 is YYNGEE. CDR3 sequence (DNA): TGTGCCAGCAGCGCAGGATTCATGAACACTGAAGCTTTCTTT. Translation: CASSAGFMNTEAFF.

This clonotype was recorded many times. CDR3 in amino acids: CASSQGLGYEQYF. The CDR3 DNA follows: TGTGCCAGCAGTCAAGGTTTGGGGTACGAGCAGTACTTC. The V call is TRBV27, the J call TRBJ2-7; unclear D gene. V was shortened by 5 bases and J by 4 bases, with 12 bases between the two germline ends. Germline CDR1 and CDR2: MNHEY and SMNVEV (reference sequence). The CDR3 is 13 amino acids.

This clonotype came up many times. The chain is built from TRBV14 and TRBJ2-3; tentative D call: TRBD1 (6 bases). CDR1 and CDR2 from the germline V gene are SGHDN and FVKESK. With 4 bases removed from V and 0 bases from J, the gap between germline ends came to 14 bases. The CDR3 covers 16 residues. CDR3 bases: TGTGCCAGCAGCCTTCATAGGGGGAGTAGCACAGATACGCAGTATTTT. Its translation: CASSLHRGSSTDTQYF. Looking up the rest from reference TRBV14 and TRBJ2-3 gives the full variable domain: EAGVTQFPSHSVIEKGQTVTLRCDPISGHDNLYWYRRVMGKEIKFLLHFVKESKQDESGMPNNRFLAERTGGTYSTLKVQPAELEDSGVYFCASSLHRGSSTDTQYFGPGTRLTVL.